What follows describes a single T cell receptor (beta chain). TCRdb fed the RT-PCR reads into MiXCR, producing one record per CDR3 protein. The sample includes roughly 670,000 distinct CDR3 sequences, approximately 15% of them seen just once. Germline CDR1 is WSHSY and CDR2 is SAAADI. The CDR3 is 15 amino acids. V gave up 6 bases and J gave up 1 base, with 14 bases separating them. This sample is drawn from a study of response to subunit inactivated influenza vaccine. J is TRBJ2-3 and V is TRBV10-2; D is perhaps TRBD2 (6 bases). Sequenced here: PBMCs from blood, sampled 14 to 15 days before vaccination. The sequence derives from a man aged 50 or older who received an inactivated influenza vaccine. This chain's CDR3 is CASRQWGTRTDTQYF. Written as DNA, the CDR3 is TGCGCCAGCAGGCAATGGGGGACTCGCACAGATACGCAGTATTTT.